Listed here are 3 T cell receptor beta chains from one sample, sequenced in a study of Tregs in tolerant kidney transplant recipients. FACS sorting followed a roughly 6-day coculture of CFSE-labeled recipient PBMCs with irradiated graft donor PBMCs. TCRdb keeps only in-frame clones here, not all; method: immunoSEQ multiplex PCR. The table includes about 15,000 clones, around 49% detected once. For these TCRs, the target antigens are not known. Material: CD4+ T cells from blood cultured with allogeneic cells, obtained before the transplant. The source of these receptors is a human patient who received a combined kidney and bone marrow transplant.

This clone was detected only a few times. The genes are TRBV6-5 and TRBJ1-3; tentative D call: TRBD1 (5 bases). Looked up from germline, CDR1 is MNHEY and CDR2 is SVGAGI. The germline V and J ends were trimmed by 6 bases and 0 bases, with 12 bases remaining between them. CDR3 length: 15 amino acids. The CDR3 protein is CASSREGFSGNTIYF. The CDR3 nucleotides are TGTGCCAGCAGCCGGGAGGGGTTCTCTGGAAACACCATATATTTT.

V usage is TRBV5-5 and J usage is TRBJ2-7; D not certain. The V end was cut by 0 bases, the J end by 2 bases, with 3 bases between. CDR3 size: 12 residues. The germline gives CDR1 SGHKS, CDR2 YYEKEE (reference sequence). The CDR3, as DNA: TGTGCCAGCAGCTTGGGTACCTACGAGCAGTACTTC. Its protein is CASSLGTYEQYF.

The sample holds a few counts of this clone. V gene TRBV12-5 combines with J gene TRBJ2-7, with a tentative D call TRBD2 (5 bases). The CDR3 has 15 amino acids. Germline V gene data show CDR1 as LGHNT and CDR2 as FRNRAP. The V end lost 4 bases, the J end lost 0 bases, and 13 bases lay between the germline ends. CDR3 in DNA: TGTGCTAGTGGTTCCCGAGGGCGCGCCTCCTACGAGCAGTACTTC. Its protein product is CASGSRGRASYEQYF.